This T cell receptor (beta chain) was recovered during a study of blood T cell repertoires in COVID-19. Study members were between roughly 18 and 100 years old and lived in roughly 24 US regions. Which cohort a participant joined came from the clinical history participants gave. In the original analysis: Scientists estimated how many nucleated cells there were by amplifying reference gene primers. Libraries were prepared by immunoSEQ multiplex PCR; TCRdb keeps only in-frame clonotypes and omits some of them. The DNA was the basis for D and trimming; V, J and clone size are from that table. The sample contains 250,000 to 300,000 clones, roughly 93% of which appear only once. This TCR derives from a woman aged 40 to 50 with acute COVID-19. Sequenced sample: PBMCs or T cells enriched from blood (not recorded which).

This CDR3 reads CASSQVAISGGVETQYF. CDR3 coding DNA: TGTGCCAGCAGCCAAGTGGCAATAAGCGGGGGTGTAGAGACCCAGTACTTC. The chain couples TRBV4-2 to TRBJ2-5; TRBD2 matches at 8 bases. CDR3 length: 17 amino acids. V shed 1 base, J shed 4 bases, and the junction held 11 bases outside the gene matches. The germline CDR1 and CDR2 sequences are LGHNA and YNFKEQ.